This TCR beta chain was captured by sequencing in a study of cytotoxic CD8 clonotypes in ibrutinib-treated CLL. Profiling relied on immunoSEQ multiplex PCR, and the TCRdb table lists in-frame clones only, not all of them. The table has a few hundred thousand clones, approximately 67% seen once. V was shortened by 6 bases and J by 5 bases, with 13 bases between the two germline ends. CDR1 is KGHSH and CDR2 is LQKENI in the germline V gene. The CDR3 has 13 amino acids. Sequences were derived from PBMCs, sampled after 36 months of ibrutinib treatment. The chain joins TRBV18 to TRBJ2-5, with a weak D call TRBD2 (6 bases). This TCR was recovered from a human donor with chronic lymphocytic leukemia. The CDR3 here is CASSKGGEETQYF. The DNA of the CDR3 is TGTGCCAGCTCGAAAGGAGGGGAGGAGACCCAGTACTTC. Filled out from reference TRBV18 and TRBJ2-5, the complete variable domain reads NAGVMQNPRHLVRRRGQEARLRCSPMKGHSHVYWYRQLPEEGLKFMVYLQKENIIDESGMPKERFSAEFPKEGPSILRIQQVVRGDSAAYFCASSKGGEETQYFGPGTRLLVL.